The clone carrying this TCR beta chain was observed once. The use of a sample-barcoded 5' primer and a J-beta primer mix characterized a second PCR of about 7 to 12 cycles. TCRdb re-called the 5' RACE reads with MiXCR, one entry per CDR3 protein. The table has approximately 830,000 distinct CDR3 sequences, 60% to 80% seen once. The entry originates in a study of blood T cells in healthy people across ages. Germline assignment: CDR1 ENHRY and CDR2 SYGVKD. The CDR3 extends over 14 amino acids. Sequencing input: blood. The clonotype comes from a young man in good health. This rearrangement joins TRBV10-3 to TRBJ2-4; 12 bases are a match to TRBD1. The end of the DNA is better explained by TRBJ2-7, so the J call may be wrong. CDR3 DNA: TGTGCCATCAGCAGGGACAGGGGGCCATACGAGCAGTACTTC. Amino acids: CAISRDRGPYEQYF.